The next 3 T cell receptor beta chains were all read from a single sample in a study of OX40 agonist ivuxolimab in advanced cancers. The table came from immunoSEQ multiplex PCR; TCRdb's copy has only in-frame clones and leaves some out. This sample has more than 25,000 clones; around four fifths occur once, and the top ten carry about a quarter. The sample in question was CD4+ or CD8+ T cells sorted from blood, obtained in a trial of the OX40 agonist ivuxolimab. The receptors shown here come from an adult with an advanced solid tumor such as melanoma, head and neck, liver or kidney cancer.

This sequence joins TRBV11-2 and TRBJ2-7, with 13 nucleotides matching TRBD2. After removal of 6 bases from V and 1 base from J, the junction contained 6 bases not matched to a gene. This CDR3 is built from 16 residues. The germline CDR1 and CDR2 sequences are SGHAT and FQNNGV. The CDR3 loop reads CASSGLAGVGSYEQYF. CDR3 in DNA: TGTGCCAGCAGTGGACTAGCGGGAGTCGGGTCCTACGAGCAGTACTTC.

Only a few counts were recorded for this clone. The J gene is TRBJ1-3, the V gene TRBV11-2; TRBD1 might be the D (5 bases). V was trimmed by 0 bases and J by 2 bases, leaving 14 bases between them. CDR1 is SGHAT and CDR2 is FQNNGV in the germline V gene. The CDR3 spans 17 residues. The CDR3 loop is CASSLDPTGTAGNTIYF. In DNA, the CDR3 is TGTGCCAGCAGCTTAGATCCTACCGGGACGGCTGGAAACACCATATATTTT.

This clone was detected only a few times. The genes are TRBV7-8 and TRBJ1-3; D is ambiguous. The germline gives CDR1 SGHVS, CDR2 FQNEAQ. Trimming pared 5 bases from V and 0 bases from J, leaving 17 bases between. The CDR3 is 17 amino acids. The CDR3 loop is CASSPRTAKPSGNTIYF. For the CDR3, the DNA is TGTGCCAGCAGCCCAAGGACCGCGAAACCCTCTGGAAACACCATATATTTT.